Detailed here is one T cell receptor beta chain. The CDR3 length is 16 residues. The V gene's germline CDR1 is SGDLS and CDR2 YYNGEE. Losses at the gene ends were 3 bases for V and 4 bases for J; bases not matched to a gene: 4. Assay used: immunoSEQ multiplex PCR; TCRdb lists only in-frame clones, some missing. The sample lists around 290,000 clones, approximately 92% seen once, with 1% to 1.3% in the top ten. This entry is derived from a study of blood T cell repertoires in COVID-19. Study background: T cells, B-cell-depleted T cells, or PBMCs supplied cDNA or gDNA.

Those enrolled, adults aged roughly 18 to 90 years, came from about 24 US areas. Clinical histories supplied by participants themselves formed the basis of cohort assignment. All recovered Cohort 3 donors got two negative PCRs, got clearance, or saw symptom resolution. This sequence joins TRBV9 and TRBJ2-1, with 13 bases fitting TRBD2. This TCR derives from a woman aged 30 to 39 who had recovered from COVID-19. Source material: PBMCs or T cells enriched from blood (not recorded which). CDR3 bases: TGTGCCAGCAGCGCTGGGACTAGCGGGGATTACAATGAGCAGTTCTTC. It specifies CASSAGTSGDYNEQFF. The entire variable domain, with the rest obtained from reference TRBV9 and TRBJ2-1, is as follows: DSGVTQTPKHLITATGQRVTLRCSPRSGDLSVYWYQQSLDQGLQFLIQYYNGEERAKGNILERFSAQQFPDLHSELNLSSLELGDSALYFCASSAGTSGDYNEQFFGPGTRLTVL.